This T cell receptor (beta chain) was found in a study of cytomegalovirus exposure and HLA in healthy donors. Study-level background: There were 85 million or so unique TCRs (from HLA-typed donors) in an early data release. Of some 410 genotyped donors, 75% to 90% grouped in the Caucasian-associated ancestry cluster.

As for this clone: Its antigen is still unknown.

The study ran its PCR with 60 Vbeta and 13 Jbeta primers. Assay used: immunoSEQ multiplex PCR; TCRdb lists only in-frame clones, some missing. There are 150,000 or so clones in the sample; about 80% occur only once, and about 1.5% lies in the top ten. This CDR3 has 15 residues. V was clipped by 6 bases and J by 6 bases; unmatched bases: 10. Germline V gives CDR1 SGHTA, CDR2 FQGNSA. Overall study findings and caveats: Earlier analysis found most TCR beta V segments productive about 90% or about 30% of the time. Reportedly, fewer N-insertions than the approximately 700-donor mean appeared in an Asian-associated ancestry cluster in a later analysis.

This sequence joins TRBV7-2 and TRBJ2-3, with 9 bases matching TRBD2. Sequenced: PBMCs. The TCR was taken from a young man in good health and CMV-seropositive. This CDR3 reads CASSQIAGELDTQYF. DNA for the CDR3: TGTGCCAGCAGTCAAATAGCGGGAGAACTGGATACGCAGTATTTT. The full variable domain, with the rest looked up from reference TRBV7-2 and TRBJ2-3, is GAGVSQSPSNKVTEKGKDVELRCDPISGHTALYWYRQSLGQGLEFLIYFQGNSAPDKSGLPSDRFSAERTGGSVSTLTIQRTQQEDSAVYLCASSQIAGELDTQYFGPGTRLTVL.